This T cell receptor beta chain was sequenced in a study of cytomegalovirus exposure and HLA in healthy donors. V was clipped by 4 bases and J by 0 bases, with 10 bases between them. The germline CDR1 and CDR2 sequences are MGHRA and YSYEKL. CDR3 size: 14 residues. 13 Jbeta primers and 60 Vbeta primers were used for the PCR. Produced via immunoSEQ multiplex PCR; TCRdb's table is partial and in-frame only. This table holds about 200,000 clones, approximately 86% found once. This TCR came from a woman younger than 45 in good health and CMV-seronegative. Sequenced sample: PBMCs. The chain has TRBV4-1 and TRBJ2-7, with TRBD1 as a possible D gene (5 bases). CDR3 DNA: TGCGCCAGCAGCCGAGGCGACAGCTCCTACGAGCAGTACTTC. It translates to CASSRGDSSYEQYF.